These T cell receptor beta chains were read from a single sample in a study of T cell repertoires in cytomegalovirus infection. Each CDR3 protein is one row after TCRdb ran MiXCR on the reads. The sample yields 600,000 to 700,000 distinct CDR3 sequences, around 35% seen once. What these receptors recognize is not known. The sequenced sample was cultured PBMCs, obtained from culture after CMV antigen stimulation. The receptors come from a human donor in good health (CMV status not recorded). Some clones in this sample may be carry-over from other donors' samples. Each CDR3 is given with its conserved first and last residue.

v_call: TRBV7-6
j_call: TRBJ2-7
cdr3_aa: CASSLEMVGQGAYEQYF

v_call: TRBV29-1
j_call: TRBJ2-1
cdr3_aa: CSVGSTNEQFF

v_call: TRBV6-5
j_call: TRBJ2-3
cdr3_aa: CASSYSGTTGTVTDTQYF

v_call: TRBV7-6
j_call: TRBJ2-3
cdr3_aa: CASSLVSAGTSTDTQYF

v_call: TRBV9
j_call: TRBJ1-4
cdr3_aa: CASSEGQGTTNEKLFF

v_call: TRBV7-7
j_call: TRBJ2-1
cdr3_aa: CASSLGLGNDEQFF

v_call: TRBV19
j_call: TRBJ2-1
cdr3_aa: CASSIAGGPPNEQFF

v_call: TRBV7-2
j_call: TRBJ2-7
cdr3_aa: CASSGWGEQYF

v_call: TRBV20-1
j_call: TRBJ1-4
cdr3_aa: CSARDPTEINEKLFF

v_call: TRBV7-2
j_call: TRBJ1-1
cdr3_aa: CASSSRTETEAFF

v_call: TRBV11-2
j_call: TRBJ2-5
cdr3_aa: CASSPAGGSETQYF

v_call: TRBV11-2
j_call: TRBJ1-2
cdr3_aa: CASSLDLAKNYGYTF

v_call: TRBV7-2
j_call: TRBJ2-3
cdr3_aa: CASSLIRRGGLYGTDTQYF

v_call: TRBV20-1
j_call: TRBJ2-3
cdr3_aa: CSARFDPTTDTQYF

v_call: TRBV6-2/TRBV6-3
j_call: TRBJ1-6
cdr3_aa: CASSQTPGGSPLHF

v_call: TRBV6-6
j_call: TRBJ2-1
cdr3_aa: CASSYQRSTYNEQFF

v_call: TRBV7-8
j_call: TRBJ2-1
cdr3_aa: CASSLGRARGYNEQFF

v_call: TRBV20-1
j_call: TRBJ2-3
cdr3_aa: CSASANRGEGTDTQYF

v_call: TRBV7-2
j_call: TRBJ1-5
cdr3_aa: CASSSDSGNQPQHF

v_call: TRBV11-2
j_call: TRBJ2-7
cdr3_aa: CASSQEWARNYEQYF

v_call: TRBV20-1
j_call: TRBJ2-3
cdr3_aa: CSAPPRPSFADTQYF

v_call: TRBV7-8
j_call: TRBJ2-7
cdr3_aa: CASSLAIVKGEQYF

v_call: TRBV5-6
j_call: TRBJ1-1
cdr3_aa: CASSSGPESTEAFF

v_call: TRBV6-1
j_call: TRBJ2-2
cdr3_aa: CASSYRGESGELFF

v_call: TRBV11-2
j_call: TRBJ2-7
cdr3_aa: CASTVGGARNEQYF

v_call: TRBV18
j_call: TRBJ2-7
cdr3_aa: CASSPPKICDSPLSYEQYF

v_call: TRBV20-1
j_call: TRBJ1-5
cdr3_aa: CSAGGPDRPNQPQHF

v_call: TRBV6-2/TRBV6-3
j_call: TRBJ2-7
cdr3_aa: CATRTPGQGNYEQYF

v_call: TRBV19
j_call: TRBJ2-1
cdr3_aa: CASSADRGLSYNEQFF

v_call: TRBV4-1
j_call: TRBJ1-3
cdr3_aa: CASSQGQGLSSGNTIYF

v_call: TRBV7-2
j_call: TRBJ2-1
cdr3_aa: CASSGVAGAYNEQFF